This T cell receptor beta chain was observed in a study of OX40 agonist ivuxolimab in advanced cancers. Study in general: Of the participants, around 43% had some prior anti-PD-1, anti-PD-L1 or anti-CTLA-4 therapy, which was allowed. General study points: Certain nonresponders additionally had low normalized T-cell clonal expansion. Among expanded peripheral T cells, antigen specificity went undetermined. Average numbers of expanded clones were greater in CD8+ T cells than in CD4+.

Data came from immunoSEQ multiplex PCR; TCRdb stores just in-frame clones and leaves some out. The repertoire includes about 100,000 clones, 80% to 95% of them detected once, and approximately 0.55% sits in the top ten. This CDR3 spans 16 amino acids. Trimming left V 8 bases short and J 4 bases short, with 22 bases between. The germline CDR1 and CDR2 sequences are LNHDA and SQIVND (reference sequence). With respect to this clone: As yet, its antigen is unknown.

The source of this sequence is an adult with an advanced solid tumor such as melanoma, head and neck, liver or kidney cancer. Source: CD4+ or CD8+ T cells sorted from blood, taken in a trial of the OX40 agonist ivuxolimab. The rearrangement uses TRBV19 and TRBJ2-3; tentatively, D is TRBD1 (5 bases). CDR3 DNA sequence: TGTGCCAGTTCCGCCCCTCGAAGGGGTTCCCCAGATACGCAGTATTTT. Its translation: CASSAPRRGSPDTQYF. Filled out from reference TRBV19 and TRBJ2-3, the complete variable domain reads DGGITQSPKYLFRKEGQNVTLSCEQNLNHDAMYWYRQDPGQGLRLIYYSQIVNDFQKGDIAEGYSVSREKKESFPLTVTSAQKNPTAFYLCASSAPRRGSPDTQYFGPGTRLTVL.